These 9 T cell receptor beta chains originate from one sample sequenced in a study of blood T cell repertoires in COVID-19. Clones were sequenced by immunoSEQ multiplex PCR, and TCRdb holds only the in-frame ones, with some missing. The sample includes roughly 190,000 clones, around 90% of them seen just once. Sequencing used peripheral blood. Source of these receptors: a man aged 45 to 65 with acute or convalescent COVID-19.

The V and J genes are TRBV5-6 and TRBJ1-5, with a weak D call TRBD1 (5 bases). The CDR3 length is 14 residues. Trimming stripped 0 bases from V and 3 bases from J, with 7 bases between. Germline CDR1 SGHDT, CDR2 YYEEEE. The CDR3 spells CASSLAGHNQPQHF. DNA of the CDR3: TGTGCCAGCAGCTTGGCAGGGCACAATCAGCCCCAGCATTTT.

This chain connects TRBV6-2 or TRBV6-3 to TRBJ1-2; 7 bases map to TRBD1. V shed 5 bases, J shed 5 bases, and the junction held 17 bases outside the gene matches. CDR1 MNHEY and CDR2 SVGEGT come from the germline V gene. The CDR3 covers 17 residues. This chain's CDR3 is CASSNRQGLATYYGYTF. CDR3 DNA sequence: TGTGCCAGCAGTAACCGACAGGGCCTCGCTACGTATTATGGCTACACCTTC.

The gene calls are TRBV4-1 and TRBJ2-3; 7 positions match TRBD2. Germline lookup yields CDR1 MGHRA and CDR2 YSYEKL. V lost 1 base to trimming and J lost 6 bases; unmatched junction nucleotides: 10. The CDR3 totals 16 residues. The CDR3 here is CASSQGRGAGPDTQYF. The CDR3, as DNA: TGCGCCAGCAGCCAAGGGAGGGGAGCGGGACCCGATACGCAGTATTTT.

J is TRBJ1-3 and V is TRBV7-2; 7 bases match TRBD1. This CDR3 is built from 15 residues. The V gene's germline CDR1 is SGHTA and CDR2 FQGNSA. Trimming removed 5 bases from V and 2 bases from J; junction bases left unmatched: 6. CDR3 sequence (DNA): TGTGCCAGCAGCCCCAGGACAGGTCCTGGAAACACCATATATTTT. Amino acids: CASSPRTGPGNTIYF.

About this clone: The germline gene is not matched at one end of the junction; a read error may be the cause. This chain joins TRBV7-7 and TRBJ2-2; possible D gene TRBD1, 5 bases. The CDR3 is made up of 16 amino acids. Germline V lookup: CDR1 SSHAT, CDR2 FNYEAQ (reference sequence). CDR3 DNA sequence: TGTGCTAGCAGCTTAGTGGAAGGGGTCGACACCGGGGAGCTGTTTTTT. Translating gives CASSLVEGVDTGELFF.

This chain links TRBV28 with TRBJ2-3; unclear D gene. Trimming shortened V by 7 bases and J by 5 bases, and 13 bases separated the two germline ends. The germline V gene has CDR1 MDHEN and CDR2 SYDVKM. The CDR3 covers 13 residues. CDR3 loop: CASTVTNVDTQYF. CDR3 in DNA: TGTGCCAGCACAGTCACTAACGTAGATACGCAGTATTTT.

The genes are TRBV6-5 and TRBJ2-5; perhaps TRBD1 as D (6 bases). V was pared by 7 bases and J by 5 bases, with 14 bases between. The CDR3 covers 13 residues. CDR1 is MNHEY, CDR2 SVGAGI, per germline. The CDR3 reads CASKGQGLETQYF. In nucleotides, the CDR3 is TGTGCCAGCAAAGGGCAGGGGTTGGAGACCCAGTACTTC.

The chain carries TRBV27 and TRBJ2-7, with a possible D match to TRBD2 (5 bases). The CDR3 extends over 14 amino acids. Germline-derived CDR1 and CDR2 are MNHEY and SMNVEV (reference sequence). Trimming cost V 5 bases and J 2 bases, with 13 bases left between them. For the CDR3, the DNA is TGTGCCAGCAGTCCGGGGAACGACCCCTACGAGCAGTACGTC. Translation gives CASSPGNDPYEQYV.

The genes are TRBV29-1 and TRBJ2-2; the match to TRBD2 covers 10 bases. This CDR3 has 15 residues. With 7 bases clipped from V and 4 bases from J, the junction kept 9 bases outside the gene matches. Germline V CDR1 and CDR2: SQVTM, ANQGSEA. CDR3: CSALPSGGVTGELFF. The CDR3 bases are TGCAGCGCCCTGCCCAGCGGGGGGGTCACCGGGGAGCTGTTTTTT.